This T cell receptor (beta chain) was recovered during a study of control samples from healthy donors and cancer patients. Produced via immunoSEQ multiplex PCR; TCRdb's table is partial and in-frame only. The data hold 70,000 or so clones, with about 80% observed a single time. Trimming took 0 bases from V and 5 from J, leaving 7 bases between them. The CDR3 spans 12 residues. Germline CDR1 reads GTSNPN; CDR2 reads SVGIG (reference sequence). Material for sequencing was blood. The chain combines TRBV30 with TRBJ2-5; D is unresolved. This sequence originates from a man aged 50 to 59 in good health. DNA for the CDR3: TGTGCCTGGAGTGTAACCTGGGAGACCCAGTACTTC. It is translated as CAWSVTWETQYF.